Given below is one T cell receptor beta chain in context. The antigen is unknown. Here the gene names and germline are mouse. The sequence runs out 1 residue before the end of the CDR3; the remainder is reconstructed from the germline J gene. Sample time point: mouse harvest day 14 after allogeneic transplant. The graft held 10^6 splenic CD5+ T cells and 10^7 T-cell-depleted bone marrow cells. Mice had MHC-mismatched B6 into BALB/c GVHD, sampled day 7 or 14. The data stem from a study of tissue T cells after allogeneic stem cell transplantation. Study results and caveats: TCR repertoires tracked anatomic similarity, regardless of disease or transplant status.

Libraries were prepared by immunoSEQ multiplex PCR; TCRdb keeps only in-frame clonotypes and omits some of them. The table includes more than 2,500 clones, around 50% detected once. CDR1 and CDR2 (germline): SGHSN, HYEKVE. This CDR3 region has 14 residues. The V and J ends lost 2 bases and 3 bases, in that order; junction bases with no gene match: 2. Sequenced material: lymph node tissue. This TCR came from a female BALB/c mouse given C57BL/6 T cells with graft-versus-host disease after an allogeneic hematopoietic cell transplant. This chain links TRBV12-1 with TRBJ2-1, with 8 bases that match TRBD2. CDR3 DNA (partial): TGTGCCAGCTCTCACTGGGGGAGCTATGCTGAGCAGTTC. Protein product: CASSHWGSYAEQF. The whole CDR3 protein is CASSHWGSYAEQFF.